These 23 T cell receptor beta chains originate from one sample sequenced in a study of CXCR3-negative and CXCR3-positive naive CD8 T cells. Whole-study results and caveats: A higher hydrophobicity marked the TRB CDR3s of CXCR3-positive naive cells versus CXCR3-negative naive cells.

Their target antigens are unknown. The TRB cDNA libraries were prepared by 5' RACE with UMI labels. TCRdb reprocessed the 5' RACE reads and keeps a single row for each CDR3 protein, giving no DNA. Across roughly 110,000 distinct CDR3 sequences, the top ten clones capture around 0.35% of the sample. The sample comprised naive CXCR3+ CD8+ T cells from blood. Subset indicated: CD45RO-CCR7+CD27+CD95- naive CD8+ T cells expressing CXCR3 (TNR3+). These receptors were collected from a human donor in good health. Some clones in this sample may be carry-over from other donors' samples.

J is TRBJ2-3 and V is TRBV28; TCRdb reports TRBD1, a call that lacks DNA to check it against. The CDR3 spans 13 residues. Germline-derived CDR1 and CDR2 are MDHEN and SYDVKM. CDR3 loop: CASMDRSTDTQYF. The variable domain in full, with the rest retrieved from reference TRBV28 and TRBJ2-3, is DVKVTQSSRYLVKRTGEKVFLECVQDMDHENMFWYRQDPGLGLRLIYFSYDVKMKEKGDIPEGYSVSREKKERFSLILESASTNQTSMYLCASMDRSTDTQYFGPGTRLTVL.

This chain links TRBV9 with TRBJ2-1. The germline V gene has CDR1 SGDLS and CDR2 YYNGEE. The CDR3 runs to 15 residues. The CDR3 loop is CASSVVPDSYNEQFF. The variable domain in full, with the rest retrieved from reference TRBV9 and TRBJ2-1, is DSGVTQTPKHLITATGQRVTLRCSPRSGDLSVYWYQQSLDQGLQFLIQYYNGEERAKGNILERFSAQQFPDLHSELNLSSLELGDSALYFCASSVVPDSYNEQFFGPGTRLTVL.

This chain connects TRBV7-9 to TRBJ2-5. The CDR3 length is 13 residues. Germline loops: CDR1 SEHNR, CDR2 FQNEAQ (reference sequence). The CDR3 region is CASSPTVQETQYF.

This sequence joins TRBV23-1 and TRBJ1-6. TRBV23-1 is classed as an ORF, of uncertain function. The CDR3 is 18 residues long. This CDR3 is CASSQRDPHKCYGSPLHF.

The rearrangement uses TRBV7-6 and TRBJ2-3; TCRdb returns TRBD1, unconfirmable since there is no DNA. This CDR3 contains 17 residues. CDR1 and CDR2 from the germline V gene are SGHVS and FNYEAQ. Here the CDR3 reads CASSTTAPTGGTDTQYF.

The V call is TRBV7-9, the J call TRBJ2-7; TCRdb outputs TRBD1, but without DNA this stays unchecked. The CDR3 runs 14 residues. Germline V gives CDR1 SEHNR, CDR2 FQNEAQ (reference sequence). The CDR3 protein is CASSLVPGAPKQYF.

V is TRBV10-2 and J is TRBJ1-1; TCRdb designates TRBD1, a call that cannot be tested without DNA. The CDR3 loop spans 14 amino acids. CDR1 is WSHSY, CDR2 SAAADI, per germline. CDR3: CASSEREGGTEAFF.

The chain carries TRBV10-2 and TRBJ2-7; TCRdb's D gene call, TRBD1, goes unchecked for lack of DNA. The CDR3 runs 14 residues. Germline V gene lookup returns CDR1 WSHSY and CDR2 SAAADI. CDR3 loop: CATSLVGGDYEQYF.

This chain's CDR3 is CASSRWDRGLDEQFF. The chain combines TRBV28 with TRBJ2-1; as DNA is missing, the TRBD1 call by TCRdb cannot be tested. The CDR3 has 15 residues. CDR1 is MDHEN and CDR2 is SYDVKM in the germline V gene.

The chain uses TRBV12-3 or TRBV12-4 and TRBJ2-1; TCRdb lists TRBD1, though no DNA is available to test this call. This CDR3 region has 16 residues. CDR3 in amino acids: CASSLRRTGNSGEQFF.

The chain carries TRBV4-1 and TRBJ2-7; TCRdb's D call of TRBD2 is untestable without DNA. This CDR3 contains 15 residues. Germline V gene lookup returns CDR1 MGHRA and CDR2 YSYEKL. The CDR3 is CASSPGYSGAYEQYF.

This chain links TRBV7-8 with TRBJ2-1; TCRdb outputs TRBD2, but without DNA this stays unchecked. CDR1 and CDR2 (germline): SGHVS, FQNEAQ. CDR3 size: 19 residues. The CDR3 loop reads CASSYVDSLAGGPYNEQFF.

This sequence joins TRBV28 and TRBJ2-7. The CDR3 covers 14 residues. Germline V gene data show CDR1 as MDHEN and CDR2 as SYDVKM. This CDR3 reads CASSLPDTSYEQYF.

The chain joins TRBV7-9 to TRBJ1-5; TCRdb proposes TRBD1, but this gene call is untestable without DNA. CDR1 is SEHNR, CDR2 FQNEAQ, per germline (reference sequence). The CDR3 length is 17 residues. CDR3 sequence reads: CASSSGRQGWDYQPQHF.

The chain is built from TRBV10-2 and TRBJ1-2; TCRdb designates TRBD1, a call that cannot be tested without DNA. This CDR3 is built from 16 residues. CDR1 and CDR2 from the germline V gene are WSHSY and SAAADI. The CDR3 protein is CASSESWAKGNYGYTF.

This sequence joins TRBV18 and TRBJ2-7. This CDR3 contains 12 residues. Germline-derived CDR1 and CDR2 are KGHSH and LQKENI. CDR3 residues: CASSYPNHEQYF.

The rearrangement joins TRBV2 to TRBJ2-1; TCRdb's D call, TRBD2, is unchecked because there is no DNA. The CDR3 consists of 13 residues. CDR1 is SNHLY and CDR2 is FYNNEI in the germline V gene. The CDR3 spells CASGLAVNNEQFF.

This chain links TRBV6-2 or TRBV6-3 with TRBJ2-7; TCRdb's D call of TRBD1 is untestable without DNA. This CDR3 is 12 amino acids long. Germline values: CDR1 MNHEY, CDR2 SVGEGT. The CDR3 region is CATGTHSYEQYF.

The gene calls are TRBV7-9 and TRBJ2-7. This CDR3 region has 13 residues. Germline V gene sequence: CDR1 SEHNR, CDR2 FQNEAQ (reference sequence). CDR3 protein: CASSLPAGYEQYF.

The rearrangement joins TRBV4-1 to TRBJ2-1. From germline, CDR1 is MGHRA and CDR2 YSYEKL. This CDR3 comprises 13 residues. The CDR3 sequence: CASSQESHNEQFF.

V usage is TRBV2 and J usage is TRBJ2-5; TCRdb's D gene call, TRBD1, goes unchecked for lack of DNA. The CDR3 consists of 15 residues. Germline CDR1 is SNHLY and CDR2 is FYNNEI. This CDR3 reads CASSDRQELQETQYF.

This sequence joins TRBV25-1 and TRBJ1-5; the D gene TCRdb calls, TRBD1, cannot be checked with no DNA. Germline V gives CDR1 MGHDK, CDR2 SYGVNS. The CDR3 runs to 17 residues. The CDR3 region is CASSSIATGDSNQPQHF.

The genes are TRBV6-5 and TRBJ2-7; TCRdb names TRBD1, which stays unverified in the absence of DNA. CDR1 MNHEY and CDR2 SVGAGI come from the germline V gene. There are 15 residues in the CDR3. CDR3 region: CASSDSIRDRDEQYF.